The 27 T cell receptor beta chains given below trace back to one sample, sequenced in a study of T cells in Graves' hyperthyroidism and ophthalmopathy (dated by TCRdb to between 2017 and 2020). Library generation was performed with multiplex PCR. Sequenced on an Illumina HiSeq 2000. The TCR beta CDR3 regions were amplified from RNA transcripts. A first-round RT-PCR of the TCR CDR3 used the HTBI primer set with the Qiagen OneStep RT-PCR kit. TCRdb's own reprocessing of the public reads used fastp at Q25 and MiXCR and kept productive beta chains. CDR3 protein sequences are deduplicated, and each keeps its most common genes and DNA. The sample table records some 600,000 distinct CDR3 sequences; approximately 14% of these occur just once. Jointly, the top ten make up less than 6% of the sample. Sample: blood. The receptors were sampled from a woman in her twenties or thirties with Graves' hyperthyroidism that later progressed to Graves' ophthalmopathy.

This clonotype was detected many times. The V gene is TRBV2, the J gene TRBJ2-7; D is undetermined. In germline, CDR1 is SNHLY, CDR2 FYNNEI. The CDR3 sequence is 14 residues long. The germline V and J ends were trimmed by 6 bases and 5 bases, with 17 bases remaining between them. The CDR3 protein is CASSPPEGFDEQYF. DNA of the CDR3: TGTGCCAGCAGCCCTCCCGAAGGGTTCGACGAGCAGTACTTC.

In its sample, this clonotype was seen many times. The V and J genes are TRBV5-1 and TRBJ2-7; the match to TRBD2 covers 7 bases. This CDR3 has 13 amino acids. The germline gives CDR1 SGHRS, CDR2 YFSETQ. V lost 5 bases to trimming and J lost 3 bases; unmatched junction nucleotides: 5. The CDR3 DNA reads TGCGCCAGCAGAACTAGCGACTACTACGAGCAGTACTTC. Its protein is CASRTSDYYEQYF.

The gene calls are TRBV9 and TRBJ2-2, with D possibly called TRBD1 or TRBD2 (5 bases each). The germline CDR1 and CDR2 sequences are SGDLS and YYNGEE. V shed 3 bases and J shed 6 bases, with 18 bases lying between them. The CDR3 totals 16 residues. The CDR3 sequence: CASSAPTAERSGELFF. The CDR3 DNA reads as TGTGCCAGCAGCGCCCCGACAGCGGAAAGGTCCGGGGAGCTGTTTTTT.

The chain employs TRBV29-1 and TRBJ1-3, with D perhaps TRBD1 (5 bases). The CDR3 sequence is 15 residues long. Per the germline V gene, CDR1 is SQVTM and CDR2 is ANQGSEA. Trimming cost V 6 bases and J 0 bases, with 15 bases left between them. The CDR3 bases are TGCAGCGTGGGGGTCGGTCTCCTCTCTGGAAACACCATATATTTT. Protein product: CSVGVGLLSGNTIYF.

The rearrangement joins TRBV29-1 to TRBJ2-1; perhaps TRBD2 as D (5 bases). The germline CDR1 and CDR2 sequences are SQVTM and ANQGSEA. V was cut by 6 bases and J by 5 bases, with 20 bases left in between. This CDR3 is built from 15 residues. The CDR3: CSVSTLGNPDNEQFF. The DNA for the CDR3 is TGCAGCGTCTCGACCCTCGGGAACCCAGACAATGAGCAGTTCTTC.

The chain links TRBV4-1 to TRBJ2-7; TRBD1 aligns across 8 bases. V lost 0 bases and J lost 2; bases outside the gene matches: 6. Germline CDR1 MGHRA, CDR2 YSYEKL. CDR3 length equals 16 residues. CDR3 protein: CASSQEGQALAYEQYF. The CDR3 nucleotides are TGCGCCAGCAGCCAAGAGGGACAGGCTCTAGCCTACGAGCAGTACTTC.

This clonotype was counted many times. The chain is built from TRBV4-3 and TRBJ2-5; TRBD1 or TRBD2 may be the D gene (6 bases each). This CDR3 spans 15 amino acids. Per germline, CDR1 LGHNA and CDR2 YSLEER. Trimming took 8 bases from V and 5 from J, leaving 21 bases between them. The CDR3 bases are TGCGCCAGCGCCCTTATGAGGGGGGCAGGGGAGACCCAGTACTTC. Protein: CASALMRGAGETQYF.

V usage is TRBV10-3 and J usage is TRBJ2-7; the match to TRBD2 covers 9 bases. V gave up 5 bases and J gave up 3 bases; unmatched junction bases: 14. The CDR3 runs 17 residues. Germline assignment: CDR1 ENHRY and CDR2 SYGVKD. CDR3 sequence reads: CAISSQGGLAELYEQYF. The CDR3 coding sequence is TGTGCCATCAGTTCCCAGGGGGGACTAGCAGAACTCTACGAGCAGTACTTC.

In this sample, this clonotype turned up many times. The chain carries TRBV7-9 and TRBJ1-3; no clear D. The CDR3 is made up of 15 amino acids. Germline CDR1 reads SEHNR; CDR2 reads FQNEAQ (reference sequence). The ends were cut back, 4 bases at V and 0 bases at J, with 10 bases in the middle. The CDR3 loop is CASSSDVSSGNTIYF. In DNA form, the CDR3 reads TGTGCCAGCAGCTCAGACGTTAGCTCTGGAAACACCATATATTTT.

This clonotype was seen at least ten times. The rearrangement joins TRBV25-1 to TRBJ2-1; weak D call: TRBD2 (6 bases). The CDR3 spans 14 residues. Germline CDR1 and CDR2: MGHDK and SYGVNS. Trimming shortened V by 4 bases and J by 5 bases, and 12 bases separated the two germline ends. CDR3 loop: CASSATRRDNEQFF. CDR3 DNA sequence: TGTGCCAGCAGTGCGACTAGGAGGGACAATGAGCAGTTCTTC.

The rearrangement uses TRBV28 and TRBJ2-7; TRBD2 agrees at 10 bases. Looked up from germline, CDR1 is MDHEN and CDR2 is SYDVKM. Trimming cost V 5 bases and J 3 bases; bases outside gene matches: 7. The CDR3 is 15 residues long. In DNA form, the CDR3 reads TGTGCCAGCAGTCCTCTAGCGGGAGTCCGCTACGAGCAGTACTTC. This codes for CASSPLAGVRYEQYF.

This clonotype was counted ten times or more. This rearrangement joins TRBV28 to TRBJ2-7; D gene uncertain. CDR3 size: 14 residues. With 5 bases removed from V and 2 bases from J, the gap between germline ends came to 13 bases. In germline, CDR1 is MDHEN, CDR2 SYDVKM. CDR3 nucleotides: TGTGCCAGCAGTACATCGACGGTCCCCTACGAGCAGTACTTC. As protein: CASSTSTVPYEQYF.

This clonotype has a count of ten or more. The chain is built from TRBV12-3 or TRBV12-4 and TRBJ2-3, with 9 positions matching TRBD2. This CDR3 contains 14 residues. Germline trimming cut 6 bases from V and 5 bases from J; bases unmatched to any gene: 6. The CDR3 DNA follows: TGTGCCAGCAGCTCCCTAGCGGGACTAGATACGCAGTATTTT. Translated: CASSSLAGLDTQYF.

This clonotype has at least ten counts. The chain couples TRBV6-2 or TRBV6-3 to TRBJ2-3; D is ambiguous. The CDR3 runs to 15 residues. Looked up from germline, CDR1 is MNHEY and CDR2 is SVGEGT. The germline V and J ends were trimmed by 1 base and 6 bases, with 14 bases remaining between them. Here the CDR3 DNA reads TGTGCCAGCAGTTACTTGGGTGACATCCCTGATACGCAGTATTTT. It encodes CASSYLGDIPDTQYF.

This chain links TRBV28 with TRBJ2-7; TRBD1 aligns across 10 bases. Trimming took 5 bases from V and 4 from J; bases not matched to a gene: 5. Per germline, CDR1 MDHEN and CDR2 SYDVKM. The CDR3 runs to 14 residues. The CDR3 DNA sequence: TGTGCCAGCAGTAAGACGGGACAGGGGTACGAGCAGTACTTC. This gives the protein CASSKTGQGYEQYF.

This clonotype was counted a few times. The chain has TRBV11-3 and TRBJ2-7; 14 positions match TRBD2. The CDR3 consists of 17 residues. Germline-derived CDR1 and CDR2 are SGHNT and YENEEA. V lost 4 bases to trimming and J lost 5 bases; unmatched junction nucleotides: 10. CDR3 sequence reads: CASSSSGTSGRDNEQYF. The CDR3 nucleotides read TGTGCCAGCAGCTCATCCGGGACTAGCGGGAGAGACAACGAGCAGTACTTC.

This clonotype turned up a few times. This chain uses TRBV19 with TRBJ2-7; D is perhaps TRBD2 (5 bases). Deletions cut 1 base from V and 6 bases from J, with 10 bases between. Germline CDR1 LNHDA, CDR2 SQIVND (reference sequence). The CDR3 loop spans 13 amino acids. DNA for the CDR3: TGTGCCAGTAGTATAGGGACTCGATTCGAGCAGTACTTC. It specifies CASSIGTRFEQYF.

The CDR3 DNA is TGCGCCAGCAGCCATGCCTGGGGGGGGGAAATGAACACTGAAGCTTTCTTT. Translation: CASSHAWGGEMNTEAFF. The chain uses TRBV4-1 and TRBJ1-1, with D possibly TRBD1 on 5 matching bases. Germline V CDR1 and CDR2: MGHRA, YSYEKL. This CDR3 comprises 17 residues. V shed 3 bases and J shed 0 bases, with 17 bases lying between them.

The chain uses TRBV29-1 and TRBJ2-7; TRBD2 matches 7 bases. Germline V CDR1 and CDR2: SQVTM, ANQGSEA. There are 14 residues in the CDR3. The ends lost 6 bases at V and 3 bases at J; junction bases unmatched: 11. The CDR3 nucleotides read TGCAGCGTAACCTCGGGGGGAAGCAGCTACGAGCAGTACTTC. Its protein is CSVTSGGSSYEQYF.

This clonotype was detected a few times. V gene TRBV6-1 combines with J gene TRBJ2-4; TRBD1 agrees at 10 bases. V shed 6 bases and J 3 bases; nucleotides not matched to a gene: 5. The germline V gene has CDR1 MNHNS and CDR2 SASEGT. The CDR3 length is 15 residues. CDR3 DNA: TGTGCCAGCAGGGACGGACAGGGGGGCAAAAACATTCAGTACTTC. Encoded protein: CASRDGQGGKNIQYF.

The V and J genes are TRBV9 and TRBJ1-2, with no clear D. V lost 0 bases, J lost 2 bases, and 11 bases lay in between. This CDR3 has 15 amino acids. The V gene's germline CDR1 is SGDLS and CDR2 YYNGEE. The CDR3 DNA sequence: TGTGCCAGCAGCGTAGAAGTTAAAGGGAACTATGGCTACACCTTC. It is translated as CASSVEVKGNYGYTF.

Only a few counts were recorded for this clonotype. The chain has TRBV29-1 and TRBJ2-3, with unresolved D. Germline V gene sequence: CDR1 SQVTM, CDR2 ANQGSEA. The CDR3 spans 14 residues. Trimming stripped 7 bases from V and 5 bases from J, with 19 bases between. CDR3 nucleotides: TGCAGCGCGCCCCGGGCCTCGGGTCTAGATACGCAGTATTTT. Encoded protein: CSAPRASGLDTQYF.

This clonotype has a handful of counts. This chain links TRBV29-1 with TRBJ2-1; 12 bases agree with TRBD2. The CDR3 is made up of 14 amino acids. V was pared by 8 bases and J by 8 bases, with 10 bases of the junction left unmatched. The germline V gene encodes CDR1 SQVTM and CDR2 ANQGSEA. CDR3 protein: CSSSRLAGDYEQFF. The CDR3 DNA is TGCAGCTCCTCAAGACTAGCGGGAGACTATGAGCAGTTCTTC.

As concerns this clonotype: This may arise from a read error, as a much more abundant clone is one base away. The chain carries TRBV5-1 and TRBJ2-7, with D possibly being TRBD1 (5 bases). The CDR3 consists of 14 residues. V gave up 4 bases and J gave up 6 bases, with 17 bases separating them. Per the germline V gene, CDR1 is SGHRS and CDR2 is YFSETQ. The CDR3 sequence is CASSTPGQVREQYF. The CDR3, as DNA: TGCGCCAGCAGCACCCCAGGACAAGTCCGCGAGCAGTACTTC.

The gene calls are TRBV6-1 and TRBJ2-1, with TRBD1 matching over 7 bases. The CDR3 contains 15 residues. Germline CDR1 and CDR2: MNHNS and SASEGT. The junction had 11 bases not matched to a gene; V was cut back by 6 bases and J by 6 bases. Written as DNA, the CDR3 is TGTGCCAGCAGCCCCGGGACAGAGTATTTCAATGAGCAGTTCTTC. Translated: CASSPGTEYFNEQFF.

This clonotype was recorded at least ten times. V gene TRBV20-1 combines with J gene TRBJ2-1; D is possibly TRBD1 or TRBD2 (5 bases each). The germline V gene encodes CDR1 DFQATT and CDR2 SNEGSKA (reference sequence). The ends were cut back, 6 bases at V and 0 bases at J, with 18 bases in the middle. This CDR3 has 16 amino acids. CDR3 loop: CSAVARDASSYNEQFF. The CDR3 DNA follows: TGCAGTGCCGTTGCCCGGGACGCAAGCTCCTACAATGAGCAGTTCTTC.

This clonotype showed up many times. This sequence joins TRBV5-1 and TRBJ2-1, with TRBD1 as a possible D gene (6 bases). The CDR3 runs 15 residues. V was pared by 4 bases and J by 0 bases, with 11 bases between. Germline V lookup: CDR1 SGHRS, CDR2 YFSETQ. The CDR3 DNA is TGCGCCAGCAGCACGGTAGGGGGCTCCTACAATGAGCAGTTCTTC. This codes for CASSTVGGSYNEQFF.